This TCR beta chain stems from a study of T-cell reconstitution after alpha-beta-depleted transplantation in children (dated by TCRdb to about 2016). Background for the entire study: Using TCR repertoire profiling, the study quantitatively followed how T-cell immune reconstitution unfolded in children after TCRalphabeta/CD19-depleted allogeneic hematopoietic cell transplantation.

Measured from the cysteine to the phenylalanine, the CDR3 is 14 residues long. CDR3 DNA is the only sequence kept; it has 42 bases, read in frame from the first base. V is pared back by 8 bases and J by 5 bases, with 15 bases lying between the germline termini. Sequences MNHNS (CDR1) and SASEGT (CDR2) are obtained from the germline V gene. The method was PCR. For sequencing, an Illumina HiSeq 2500 was employed. TCR libraries were prepared with molecular barcoding, using unique molecular identifiers to normalize TCRbeta repertoire quantification. TCRdb ran its own pipeline on the public reads, namely fastp trimming at Q25 and MiXCR clone calling, and kept in-frame beta chains. Rows matching on CDR3 protein sequence are summarized as one entry with the most common DNA and genes. The sample contains 330,000 or so distinct CDR3 sequences, approximately 10% of them found a single time. Of the sample, 2% to 2.5% is held by the ten largest clones.

About this clonotype itself: The clone's antigen remains unknown. No per-base quality is available; no much larger clone lies one base away.

The sample was PBMCs from the stem cell graft donor, taken from the stem cell graft. Recombination linked TRBV6-1 to TRBJ2-2; the D call is tentative, TRBD1 or TRBD2, as each matches 6 bases. This TCR was recovered from a human donor who donated a stem cell graft to a child with acute lymphoblastic leukemia. The CDR3 corresponds to CASGRGDLTGELFF. The bases are TGTGCCAGCGGAAGGGGGGATCTAACCGGGGAGCTGTTTTTT.